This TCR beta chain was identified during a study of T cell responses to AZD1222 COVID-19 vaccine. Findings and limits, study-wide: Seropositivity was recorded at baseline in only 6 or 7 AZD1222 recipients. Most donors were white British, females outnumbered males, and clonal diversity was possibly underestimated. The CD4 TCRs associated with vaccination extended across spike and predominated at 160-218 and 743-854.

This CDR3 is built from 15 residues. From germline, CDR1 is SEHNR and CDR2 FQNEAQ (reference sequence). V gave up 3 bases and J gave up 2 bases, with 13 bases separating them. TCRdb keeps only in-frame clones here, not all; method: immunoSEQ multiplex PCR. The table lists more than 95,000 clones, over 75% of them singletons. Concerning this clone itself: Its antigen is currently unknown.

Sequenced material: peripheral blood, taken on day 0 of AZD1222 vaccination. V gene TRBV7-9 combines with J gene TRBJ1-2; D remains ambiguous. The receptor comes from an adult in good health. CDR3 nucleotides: TGTGCCAGCAGCTTCGTCCAGGTCCGAAACTATGGCTACACCTTC. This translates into CASSFVQVRNYGYTF.